The next 4 T cell receptor beta chains were all read from a single sample in a study of somatic mutations in cytotoxic T cells in rheumatoid arthritis. Using immunoSEQ multiplex PCR, the repertoire was profiled, and TCRdb retains in-frame clones only, with some absent. The sample has about 10,000 clones; about 85% are singletons. What was sequenced was CD8+ T cells sorted from blood. These receptor sequences come from an adult with rheumatoid arthritis.

The CDR3 reads CASRTTGRGYTF. The CDR3 DNA reads TGCGCCAGCAGGACTACAGGGCGAGGCTACACCTTC. The chain uses TRBV5-1 and TRBJ1-2; D might be TRBD1 (6 bases). CDR1 is SGHRS, CDR2 YFSETQ, per germline. V gave up 5 bases and J gave up 8 bases, with 13 bases separating them. The CDR3 has 12 residues.

V and J are TRBV5-1 and TRBJ2-1, with a possible D match to TRBD2 (5 bases). Germline CDR1 is SGHRS and CDR2 is YFSETQ. Trimming stripped 0 bases from V and 8 bases from J, with 12 bases between. This CDR3 has 14 residues. The CDR3 bases are TGCGCCAGCAGCTTGGCCCCCGAGGGCGATGAGCAGTTCTTC. This sequence encodes CASSLAPEGDEQFF.

The rearrangement uses TRBV5-6 and TRBJ1-6; TRBD1 matches 7 bases. The CDR3 spans 14 residues. CDR1 and CDR2 (germline): SGHDT, YYEEEE. Losses at the gene ends were 4 bases for V and 6 bases for J; bases not matched to a gene: 4. In nucleotides, the CDR3 is TGTGCCAGCAGCAAACGGGACAGTAATTCACCCCTCCACTTT. The encoded protein is CASSKRDSNSPLHF.

The chain uses TRBV27 and TRBJ2-7; the D gene is possibly TRBD2 (7 bases). Trimming shortened V by 5 bases and J by 2 bases, and 19 bases separated the two germline ends. The CDR3 loop spans 16 amino acids. Germline V CDR1 and CDR2: MNHEY, SMNVEV (reference sequence). CDR3 in DNA: TGTGCCAGCAGTGTCCTTTCGCGGGGGCGCACCTACGAGCAGTACTTC. Protein product: CASSVLSRGRTYEQYF.